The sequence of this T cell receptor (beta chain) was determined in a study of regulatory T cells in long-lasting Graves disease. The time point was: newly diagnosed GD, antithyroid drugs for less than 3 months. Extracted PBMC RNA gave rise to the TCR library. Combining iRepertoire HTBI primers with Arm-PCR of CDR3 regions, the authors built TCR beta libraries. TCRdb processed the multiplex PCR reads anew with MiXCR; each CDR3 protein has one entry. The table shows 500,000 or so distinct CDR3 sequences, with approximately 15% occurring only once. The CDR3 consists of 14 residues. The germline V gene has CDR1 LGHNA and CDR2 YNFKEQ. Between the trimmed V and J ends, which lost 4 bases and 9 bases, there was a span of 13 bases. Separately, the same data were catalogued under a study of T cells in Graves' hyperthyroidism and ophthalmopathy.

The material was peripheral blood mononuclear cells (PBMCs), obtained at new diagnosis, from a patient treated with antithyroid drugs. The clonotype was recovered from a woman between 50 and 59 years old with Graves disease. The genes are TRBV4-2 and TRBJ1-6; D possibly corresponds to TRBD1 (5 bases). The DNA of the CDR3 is TGTGCCAGCAGCCGAGGGGATGATACTTCACCCCTCCACTTT. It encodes CASSRGDDTSPLHF.